This T cell receptor beta chain was captured in a study of T cells of healthy individuals. TCRdb reprocessed the 5' RACE reads via MiXCR and lists one record per CDR3 protein. The sample records tens of thousands of distinct CDR3 sequences, 16% being singletons. This CDR3 is built from 14 residues. CDR1 is SNHLY, CDR2 FYNNEI, per germline. The sequence came from a human donor in good health. This chain uses TRBV2 with TRBJ2-3; 9 bases map to TRBD2. CDR3 sequence: CERRLAVSTDTQYF. CDR3 nucleotide sequence: TGTGAAAGAAGACTAGCGGTTAGCACAGATACGCAGTATTTT.